This T cell receptor (beta chain) appears in the sequencing data of a study of cytomegalovirus exposure and HLA in healthy donors. Profiled with immunoSEQ multiplex PCR; TCRdb holds only in-frame clones, not every one. The sample contains roughly 180,000 clones, approximately 80% of which appear only once. Study results and caveats: Among TCR beta chains, those listed as cytomegalovirus-associated numbered roughly 150. Cytomegalovirus status was reportedly diagnosed by the classifier with high specificity and sensitivity.

With regard to this clone: No antigen is known for it.

CDR1 is GTSNPN and CDR2 is SVGIG in the germline V gene (reference sequence). V dropped 5 bases and J dropped 6 bases, with 19 bases sitting between them. This CDR3 has 15 amino acids. Donors came from a validation cohort of 95 to 150 subjects, distinct from the first 666-subject cohort. This TCR came from a man aged 18 to 29 in good health and CMV-seropositive. The chain employs TRBV30 and TRBJ1-4, with D perhaps TRBD1 (6 bases). Sequenced sample: PBMCs. The CDR3 reads CAWLRGGGIYEKLFF. The CDR3 DNA reads TGTGCCTGGCTACGAGGGGGGGGAATATATGAAAAACTGTTTTTT.